This T cell receptor beta chain was captured in a study of T cell clonotyping in hematopoietic cell transplantation. Study observations and caveats: Pathologically expanded recipient clonotypes increased progressively from day 30 to day 180 as diversity fell.

This CDR3 has 13 amino acids. CDR1 and CDR2 (germline): MNHEY, SVGAGI. The V end lost 6 bases, the J end lost 0 bases, and 8 bases lay between the germline ends. TCRdb's copy holds only in-frame clones and misses some; the assay was immunoSEQ multiplex PCR. The sample shows roughly 40,000 clones, 85% of them seen only once. As concerns this clone: Its antigen remains unknown.

Specified time point: recipient sample about 28 days before transplant, after cytoreduction. This sequence originates from a man between 60 and 75 years old with acute myeloid leukemia. Some clones in this sample may be carry-over from other donors' samples. The chain employs TRBV6-5 and TRBJ1-1; no clear D gene. The sequenced sample was peripheral blood mononuclear cells, obtained before stem cell transplant. CDR3 amino acids: CASRTWMNTEAFF. CDR3 in DNA: TGTGCCAGCAGGACCTGGATGAACACTGAAGCTTTCTTT.